This record covers a single T cell receptor (beta chain). Its antigen is currently unknown. Time point noted: blood 2 weeks post-SBRT. Treatment in this sample: 15 Gy SBRT to primary tumor, nephrectomy 4 weeks later. After SBRT, blood was collected at 2 and 4 weeks, plus baseline. These data belong to a study of radiation and T cells in renal cell carcinoma. Study details: Nephrectomy followed 15 Gy stereotactic body radiation by 4 weeks.

Points from the study as a whole: Baseline intratumoral clonotype presence is unknown without pretreatment biopsies.

Profiling relied on immunoSEQ multiplex PCR, and the TCRdb table lists in-frame clones only, not all of them. The sample has more than 150,000 clones; roughly 87% are singletons. The CDR3 spans 16 residues. V was pared by 0 bases and J by 1 base, with 10 bases between. Germline CDR1 reads LNHDA; CDR2 reads SQIVND (reference sequence). This receptor was identified in a woman aged 50 to 65 with renal cell carcinoma. This chain connects TRBV19 to TRBJ1-5; D gene unclear. The source was blood, collected from a patient whose treatment included radiotherapy and nephrectomy. CDR3: CASSIDWIGSNQPQHF. In DNA form, the CDR3 reads TGTGCCAGTAGTATAGATTGGATAGGAAGCAATCAGCCCCAGCATTTT.